These T cell receptor beta chains were read from a single sample in a study of cytomegalovirus exposure and HLA in healthy donors. TCRdb's copy holds only in-frame clones and misses some; the assay was immunoSEQ multiplex PCR. The data contain 57,000 or so clones, more than 70% of them singletons. Sequenced material: PBMCs. These receptors were obtained from a man over 45 in good health and CMV-seropositive. The CDR3 runs from the conserved cysteine through the conserved F or W. The D gene is left open where the match is weak. Not all rows give a size; the values are once, few, many and, for expanded clones, a class.

abundance: NA; d_gene: TRBD1; v_gene: TRBV27; j_gene: TRBJ1-2; CDR3nt: TGTGCCAGCAGCTACCGACAGGGTTATGGCTACACCTTC; CDR3aa: CASSYRQGYGYTF
abundance: once; d_gene: NA; v_gene: TRBV2; j_gene: TRBJ2-1; CDR3nt: TGTGCCAGCAGGGGAATGACCCGAGGGGGCAATGAGCAGTTCTTC; CDR3aa: CASRGMTRGGNEQFF
abundance: NA; d_gene: NA; v_gene: TRBV5-1; j_gene: TRBJ2-2; CDR3nt: TGCGCCAGCAGCTTGGGCGTGAACACCGGGGAGCTGTTTTTT; CDR3aa: CASSLGVNTGELFF
abundance: NA; d_gene: NA; v_gene: TRBV14; j_gene: TRBJ1-6; CDR3nt: TGTGCCAGCAGCCCCTCCGAGGTATCACCCCTCCACTTT; CDR3aa: CASSPSEVSPLHF
abundance: once; d_gene: NA; v_gene: TRBV6-1; j_gene: TRBJ2-6; CDR3nt: TGTGCCAGCAGTGTACTAGGGGGCTCTGGGGCCAACGTCCTGACTTTC; CDR3aa: CASSVLGGSGANVLTF
abundance: NA; d_gene: NA; v_gene: TRBV5-6; j_gene: TRBJ1-6; CDR3nt: TGTGCCAGCAGCACGGGATCAATGTCACCCCTCCACTTT; CDR3aa: CASSTGSMSPLHF
abundance: NA; d_gene: NA; v_gene: TRBV27; j_gene: TRBJ2-7; CDR3nt: TGTGCCAGCAGTTCCTACAGGGGGGGAACCTACGAGCAGTACTTC; CDR3aa: CASSSYRGGTYEQYF
abundance: NA; d_gene: TRBD1; v_gene: TRBV5-6; j_gene: TRBJ2-3; CDR3nt: TGTGCCAGCATCACGACAGGGGACTCAGATACGCAGTATTTT; CDR3aa: CASITTGDSDTQYF
abundance: NA; d_gene: TRBD2; v_gene: TRBV5-6; j_gene: TRBJ2-3; CDR3nt: TGTGCCAGCAGCTTGGGAGGGACGAGCGGGGGGGGGCCGCAGTATTTT; CDR3aa: CASSLGGTSGGGPQYF
abundance: NA; d_gene: TRBD1; v_gene: TRBV5-1; j_gene: TRBJ2-7; CDR3nt: TGCGCCAGCAGCTCGCAGGGGGCGAGATCCTACGAGCAGTACTTC; CDR3aa: CASSSQGARSYEQYF
abundance: NA; d_gene: NA; v_gene: TRBV19; j_gene: TRBJ1-1; CDR3nt: TGTGCCGGCGGGCAACCAGTGAACACTGAAGCTTTCTTT; CDR3aa: CAGGQPVNTEAFF
abundance: NA; d_gene: NA; v_gene: TRBV30; j_gene: TRBJ2-7; CDR3nt: TGTGCCTGGAGTGGAGGGATTAGCTACGAGCAGTACTTC; CDR3aa: CAWSGGISYEQYF
abundance: NA; d_gene: NA; v_gene: TRBV18; j_gene: TRBJ2-4; CDR3nt: TGTGCCAGCTCACCGTCAGAAAACATTCAGTACTTC; CDR3aa: CASSPSENIQYF
abundance: NA; d_gene: TRBD1; v_gene: TRBV30; j_gene: TRBJ1-1; CDR3nt: TGTGCCTGGAGTTTGGGACAGGTGAACACTGAAGCTTTCTTT; CDR3aa: CAWSLGQVNTEAFF
abundance: NA; d_gene: NA; v_gene: TRBV11-3; j_gene: TRBJ1-3; CDR3nt: TGTGCCAGCAGCTTATCGCGCTCTGGAAACACCATATATTTT; CDR3aa: CASSLSRSGNTIYF
abundance: NA; d_gene: TRBD1; v_gene: TRBV2; j_gene: TRBJ1-5; CDR3nt: TGTGCCAGCAGGGGGGACAGGGGACAGCCCCAGCATTTT; CDR3aa: CASRGDRGQPQHF
abundance: NA; d_gene: NA; v_gene: TRBV7-8; j_gene: TRBJ1-4; CDR3nt: TGTGCCAGCAGCTTAGACTTCGGTGAAAAACTGTTTTTT; CDR3aa: CASSLDFGEKLFF
abundance: few; d_gene: NA; v_gene: TRBV9; j_gene: TRBJ2-1; CDR3nt: TGTGCCAGCAGCGTAGCAGTGGGCACCTACAATGAGCAGTTCTTC; CDR3aa: CASSVAVGTYNEQFF
abundance: once; d_gene: TRBD2; v_gene: TRBV27; j_gene: TRBJ2-1; CDR3nt: TGTGCCAGCAGTCCGGCCGGGAGGAATGAGCAGTTCTTC; CDR3aa: CASSPAGRNEQFF
abundance: few; d_gene: TRBD2; v_gene: TRBV6-5; j_gene: TRBJ2-6; CDR3nt: TGTGCCAGCAGTTACTCTGGGGGGGGAGGGGCCAACGTCCTGACTTTC; CDR3aa: CASSYSGGGGANVLTF
abundance: few; d_gene: NA; v_gene: TRBV15; j_gene: TRBJ1-1; CDR3nt: TGTGCCACCAGCAGAGCTCTGAACACTGAAGCTTTCTTT; CDR3aa: CATSRALNTEAFF
abundance: NA; d_gene: NA; v_gene: TRBV5-6; j_gene: TRBJ2-1; CDR3nt: TGTGCCAGCAGCTTGGATCGTTACAATGAGCAGTTCTTC; CDR3aa: CASSLDRYNEQFF
abundance: NA; d_gene: NA; v_gene: TRBV30; j_gene: TRBJ2-6; CDR3nt: TGTGCCTGGAAAATAGGAGGTACTGGGGCCAACGTCCTGACTTTC; CDR3aa: CAWKIGGTGANVLTF
abundance: NA; d_gene: TRBD2; v_gene: TRBV11-2; j_gene: TRBJ2-1; CDR3nt: TGTGCCAGCAGCTCATCGCTGACTAGCGGGAGGAACAATGAGCAGTTCTTC; CDR3aa: CASSSSLTSGRNNEQFF
abundance: NA; d_gene: TRBD2; v_gene: TRBV7-2; j_gene: TRBJ2-1; CDR3nt: TGTGCCAGCAGCTTAGAGCTAGCGGGGGGGTGGTATGAGCAGTTCTTC; CDR3aa: CASSLELAGGWYEQFF
abundance: few; d_gene: NA; v_gene: TRBV7-7; j_gene: TRBJ2-7; CDR3nt: TGCGCCAGCAGCCAAGAAGCAGGAAAAGGCTACTACGAGCAGTACTTC; CDR3aa: CASSQEAGKGYYEQYF
abundance: once; d_gene: TRBD1; v_gene: TRBV6-5; j_gene: TRBJ2-7; CDR3nt: TGTGCCAGCACCAAACCCGGGACAGGGTCAAGGCAGTACTTC; CDR3aa: CASTKPGTGSRQYF
abundance: NA; d_gene: NA; v_gene: TRBV19; j_gene: TRBJ1-1; CDR3nt: TGTGCCAGTACCAAACAGGGCGCGGACCTCACTTTCTTT; CDR3aa: CASTKQGADLTFF
abundance: once; d_gene: TRBD1; v_gene: TRBV5-1; j_gene: TRBJ2-3; CDR3nt: TGCGCCAGCAGCCTGGCGGGACAGGGGTACACAGATACGCAGTATTTT; CDR3aa: CASSLAGQGYTDTQYF
abundance: NA; d_gene: TRBD2; v_gene: TRBV11-2; j_gene: TRBJ2-1; CDR3nt: TGTGCCAGCAGCGGCGGGGCGGGAGGGGCATATGAGCAGTTCTTC; CDR3aa: CASSGGAGGAYEQFF
abundance: NA; d_gene: TRBD1; v_gene: TRBV30; j_gene: TRBJ1-2; CDR3nt: TGTGCCTGGGGCCGGGACAGGCCCTATGGCTACACCTTC; CDR3aa: CAWGRDRPYGYTF
abundance: NA; d_gene: TRBD1; v_gene: TRBV11-2; j_gene: TRBJ1-1; CDR3nt: TGTGCCAGCAGCCCAGGACAGGGGGCTGGGTACACTGAAGCTTTCTTT; CDR3aa: CASSPGQGAGYTEAFF
abundance: NA; d_gene: TRBD2; v_gene: TRBV6-1; j_gene: TRBJ2-1; CDR3nt: TGTGCCAGCCATAGCGGGGGGGCCGACAATGAGCAGTTCTTC; CDR3aa: CASHSGGADNEQFF
abundance: few; d_gene: NA; v_gene: TRBV29-1; j_gene: TRBJ1-1; CDR3nt: TGCAGCGCGAGGTCCGGGAACCGCGCTGAAGCTTTCTTT; CDR3aa: CSARSGNRAEAFF
abundance: few; d_gene: TRBD2; v_gene: TRBV4-3; j_gene: TRBJ2-1; CDR3nt: TGCGCCAGCAGCCAAGACCCCAGCGGGGGGGCCAATGAGCAGTTCTTC; CDR3aa: CASSQDPSGGANEQFF
abundance: NA; d_gene: TRBD1; v_gene: TRBV9; j_gene: TRBJ1-3; CDR3nt: TGTGCCAGCAGCGTAGCGGCCGGGGACAGCCGCTCTGGAAACACCATATATTTT; CDR3aa: CASSVAAGDSRSGNTIYF
abundance: NA; d_gene: NA; v_gene: TRBV15; j_gene: TRBJ2-2; CDR3nt: TGTGCCACCAGCAGAGAGAGGGCCACCGGGGAGCTGTTTTTT; CDR3aa: CATSRERATGELFF
abundance: once; d_gene: TRBD1; v_gene: TRBV19; j_gene: TRBJ2-6; CDR3nt: TGTGCCAGTAGTATAGGACAGGGGAGGTCTGGGGCCAACGTCCTGACTTTC; CDR3aa: CASSIGQGRSGANVLTF
abundance: NA; d_gene: TRBD2; v_gene: TRBV11-2; j_gene: TRBJ2-1; CDR3nt: TGTGCCAGCAGCTTTTTCCTAGCGGGAGTCCCGGACTTGCATGAGCAGTTCTTC; CDR3aa: CASSFFLAGVPDLHEQFF
abundance: NA; d_gene: NA; v_gene: TRBV6-1; j_gene: TRBJ1-1; CDR3nt: TGTGCCAGCAGTTCCCACATGAACACTGAAGCTTTCTTT; CDR3aa: CASSSHMNTEAFF
abundance: NA; d_gene: TRBD1; v_gene: TRBV23-1; j_gene: TRBJ2-7; CDR3nt: TGCGCCAGCAGTCAATCCGCCGGGACAGGGCCTGACGAGCAGTACTTC; CDR3aa: CASSQSAGTGPDEQYF
abundance: NA; d_gene: NA; v_gene: TRBV14; j_gene: TRBJ2-1; CDR3nt: TGTGCCAGCAGCCAAGAACCCCCAGGATCCGGGCAGTTCTTC; CDR3aa: CASSQEPPGSGQFF
abundance: NA; d_gene: TRBD1; v_gene: TRBV7-3; j_gene: TRBJ2-7; CDR3nt: TGTGCCAGCAGCCAGGGGGTACACCCCTACGAGCAGTACTTC; CDR3aa: CASSQGVHPYEQYF
abundance: NA; d_gene: NA; v_gene: TRBV5-1; j_gene: TRBJ1-3; CDR3nt: TGCGCCAGCAGCTTTGAGGGTTCTGGAAACACCATATATTTT; CDR3aa: CASSFEGSGNTIYF
abundance: NA; d_gene: NA; v_gene: TRBV5-1; j_gene: TRBJ2-1; CDR3nt: TGCGCCAGCAGCTTGGGACAGGATTACAATGAGCAGTTCTTC; CDR3aa: CASSLGQDYNEQFF
abundance: NA; d_gene: TRBD2; v_gene: TRBV2; j_gene: TRBJ2-1; CDR3nt: TGTGCCAGCAGTGAAGAGATAGCGGGGTACTACAATGAGCAGTTCTTC; CDR3aa: CASSEEIAGYYNEQFF
abundance: NA; d_gene: TRBD1; v_gene: TRBV29-1; j_gene: TRBJ2-3; CDR3nt: TGCAGCGTTTTGGACAGGGCCACACTTGTGGATACGCAGTATTTT; CDR3aa: CSVLDRATLVDTQYF
abundance: NA; d_gene: NA; v_gene: TRBV9; j_gene: TRBJ2-1; CDR3nt: TGTGCCAGCAGCCGCGCCAGTTCGGGTGACGAGCAGTTCTTC; CDR3aa: CASSRASSGDEQFF
abundance: NA; d_gene: NA; v_gene: TRBV7-9; j_gene: TRBJ1-1; CDR3nt: TGTTCCAGCTTAGCCCTCAACACTGAAGCTTTCTTT; CDR3aa: CSSLALNTEAFF
abundance: NA; d_gene: NA; v_gene: TRBV2; j_gene: TRBJ2-6; CDR3nt: TGTGCCAGCAGTGATAGGACAAACTCTGGGGCCAACGTCCTGACTTTC; CDR3aa: CASSDRTNSGANVLTF
abundance: NA; d_gene: NA; v_gene: TRBV25-1; j_gene: TRBJ2-7; CDR3nt: TGTGCCAGCAGTGAAGTCGGGAGCGAGCAGTACTTC; CDR3aa: CASSEVGSEQYF
abundance: NA; d_gene: NA; v_gene: TRBV27; j_gene: TRBJ1-6; CDR3nt: TGTGCCAGCAGTCCATTTCCAGGGAATTCACCCCTCCACTTT; CDR3aa: CASSPFPGNSPLHF
abundance: NA; d_gene: TRBD1; v_gene: TRBV7-6; j_gene: TRBJ1-6; CDR3nt: TGTTCCAGCAGCTTAGGGGAAGGGGGCGTTTATTCACCCCTCCACTTT; CDR3aa: CSSSLGEGGVYSPLHF
abundance: NA; d_gene: NA; v_gene: TRBV9; j_gene: TRBJ2-7; CDR3nt: TGTGCCAGCAGCTTGGGGGACACAGGAACCTACGAGCAGTACTTC; CDR3aa: CASSLGDTGTYEQYF
abundance: NA; d_gene: NA; v_gene: TRBV5-5; j_gene: TRBJ2-7; CDR3nt: TGTGCCAGCAGCTCCCCGGGCAGGGTCCACGAGCAGTACTTC; CDR3aa: CASSSPGRVHEQYF
abundance: NA; d_gene: NA; v_gene: TRBV9; j_gene: TRBJ2-3; CDR3nt: TGTGCCAGTAGCGGGACAGGGCTAGATACGCAGTATTTT; CDR3aa: CASSGTGLDTQYF
abundance: once; d_gene: NA; v_gene: TRBV7-3; j_gene: TRBJ1-3; CDR3nt: TGTGCCAGCAGCTTAGGCGGGGCTGGAAACACCATATATTTT; CDR3aa: CASSLGGAGNTIYF
abundance: few; d_gene: NA; v_gene: TRBV13; j_gene: TRBJ2-7; CDR3nt: TGTGCCAGCAGCTTAACGGGCATGAGGGAGGGGGTATCGTACGAGCAGTACTTC; CDR3aa: CASSLTGMREGVSYEQYF
abundance: NA; d_gene: TRBD1; v_gene: TRBV6-5; j_gene: TRBJ1-4; CDR3nt: TGTGCCAGCAGTTACAGGGGGCCAAAGGAAAAACTGTTTTTT; CDR3aa: CASSYRGPKEKLFF
abundance: NA; d_gene: NA; v_gene: TRBV27; j_gene: TRBJ2-2; CDR3nt: TGTGCCAGCGCCCCAATTAGATTCGCGAACACCGGGGAGCTGTTTTTT; CDR3aa: CASAPIRFANTGELFF